This T cell receptor (beta chain) was captured by sequencing in a study of T-cell memory formation after mild COVID-19. Each CDR3 protein is one row after TCRdb ran MiXCR on the 5' RACE reads. The profile covers 550,000 to 600,000 distinct CDR3 sequences, with about a fifth appearing a single time and about 8.4% taken by the ten largest. In its sample, this clonotype was seen a few times. V lost 5 bases to trimming and J lost 11 bases; unmatched junction nucleotides: 11. The CDR3 is 15 amino acids. The chain links TRBV12-3 or TRBV12-4 to TRBJ2-7; 14 bases are a match to TRBD2. This TCR was sampled from an adult woman who had mild COVID-19 (a few samples of this study predate the infection). Cell type and time point are not known. The sample was PBMCs or a T cell subset sorted from them (not recorded which). CDR3 sequence: CASSLTGTSGSGEYF. The CDR3 nucleotides are TGTGCCAGCAGTCTTACCGGGACTAGCGGGAGTGGGGAGTACTTC.